One sample yielded the 19 T cell receptor beta chains listed below, sequenced in a study of OX40 agonist ivuxolimab in advanced cancers. Repertoires were generated with immunoSEQ multiplex PCR, while TCRdb's copy carries only in-frame clones and drops some. The table has approximately 58,000 clones, around 85% seen once. The source was CD4+ or CD8+ T cells sorted from blood, collected in a trial of the OX40 agonist ivuxolimab. Receptors were obtained from an adult with an advanced solid tumor such as melanoma, head and neck, liver or kidney cancer.

This sequence joins TRBV4-2 and TRBJ2-3; D possibly corresponds to TRBD2 (6 bases). The CDR3 has 15 residues. V lost 1 base, J lost 4 bases, and 12 bases lay in between. Germline loops: CDR1 LGHNA, CDR2 YNFKEQ. The CDR3 protein is CASSQGGGTPDTQYF. The CDR3 nucleotides are TGTGCCAGCAGCCAAGGGGGCGGGACCCCAGATACGCAGTATTTT.

V gene TRBV28 combines with J gene TRBJ2-5; tentative D call: TRBD1 (6 bases). V shed 2 bases and J shed 4 bases, with 14 bases lying between them. The CDR3 spans 15 residues. CDR1 is MDHEN, CDR2 SYDVKM, per germline. CDR3 sequence: CASSLPVGGSETQYF. In DNA form, the CDR3 reads TGTGCCAGCAGTTTACCGGTAGGGGGTTCAGAGACCCAGTACTTC.

DNA of the CDR3: TGTGCCAGTAGGAATCATGACAGGGATGAAGCTTTCTTT. Translating it yields CASRNHDRDEAFF. The chain carries TRBV19 and TRBJ1-1, with 7 bases lining up with TRBD1. In germline, CDR1 is LNHDA, CDR2 SQIVND (reference sequence). V was clipped by 6 bases and J by 7 bases; unmatched bases: 8. The CDR3 runs 13 residues.

The V and J genes are TRBV7-8 and TRBJ1-2; D not resolved. CDR1 is SGHVS and CDR2 is FQNEAQ in the germline V gene. V lost 1 base and J lost 6, with 15 bases in between. CDR3 length: 15 amino acids. CDR3 in DNA: TGTGCCAGCAGCTTAGAGGGTCCCGGACGAGATGGCTACACCTTC. As protein: CASSLEGPGRDGYTF.

Remarks on this clone: The same CDR3 also results from other DNA sequences found in this sample. This rearrangement joins TRBV28 to TRBJ1-1; D call uncertain. CDR1 is MDHEN and CDR2 is SYDVKM in the germline V gene. Between the trimmed V and J ends, which lost 3 bases and 0 bases, there was a span of 8 bases. The CDR3 covers 14 residues. The chain's CDR3 is CASSLGQMNTEAFF. The CDR3, as DNA: TGTGCCAGCAGTTTGGGTCAGATGAACACTGAAGCTTTCTTT.

V and J are TRBV9 and TRBJ2-1, with 9 bases fitting TRBD2. V dropped 7 bases and J dropped 2; count of bases not matched to a gene: 4. The germline gives CDR1 SGDLS, CDR2 YYNGEE. This CDR3 has 14 amino acids. The CDR3 sequence is CASSTSGAYNEQFF. The CDR3 DNA follows: TGTGCCAGCTCGACTAGCGGAGCCTACAATGAGCAGTTCTTC.

The chain carries TRBV7-2 and TRBJ2-1; 11 bases are shared with TRBD2. The CDR3 covers 19 residues. Per germline, CDR1 SGHTA and CDR2 FQGNSA. After removal of 5 bases from V and 4 bases from J, the junction contained 16 bases not matched to a gene. The DNA of the CDR3 is TGTGCCAGCAGCACTTCCTTCGTTTCTAGCGGGAGGACTTACAATGAGCAGTTCTTC. Its protein product is CASSTSFVSSGRTYNEQFF.

This rearrangement joins TRBV4-1 to TRBJ1-2; D remains unclear. The germline V gene has CDR1 MGHRA and CDR2 YSYEKL. Trimming left V 1 base short and J 3 bases short, with 9 bases between. The CDR3 is made up of 14 amino acids. CDR3 DNA: TGCGCCAGCAGCCAAGGAGGGAACTACTATGGCTACACCTTC. This encodes CASSQGGNYYGYTF.

This clone occurred once. The genes are TRBV4-3 and TRBJ2-2; 8 bases map to TRBD2. V lost 3 bases to trimming and J lost 6 bases; unmatched junction nucleotides: 6. Germline CDR1 and CDR2: LGHNA and YSLEER. The CDR3 is made up of 15 amino acids. Written as DNA, the CDR3 is TGCGCCAGCAGCCACGGGAGGGCCTTGGCCGGGGAGCTGTTTTTT. Amino acids: CASSHGRALAGELFF.

The CDR3 here is CASSPGPSTDTQYF. CDR3 DNA: TGCGCCAGCAGCCCCGGACCTAGCACAGATACGCAGTATTTT. This chain joins TRBV5-1 and TRBJ2-3, with D unresolved. This CDR3 spans 14 amino acids. Trimming stripped 4 bases from V and 0 bases from J, with 9 bases between. From germline, CDR1 is SGHRS and CDR2 YFSETQ.

This clone occurred a few times. The genes are TRBV28 and TRBJ2-2, with 11 bases aligning to TRBD2. This CDR3 comprises 14 residues. V lost 5 bases, J lost 8 bases, and 4 bases stayed unmatched. Germline V gene lookup returns CDR1 MDHEN and CDR2 SYDVKM. CDR3 in DNA: TGTGCCAGCAGTAGGACTAGCGGGTTTGGGGAGCTGTTTTTT. This gives the protein CASSRTSGFGELFF.

This chain links TRBV29-1 with TRBJ2-1; no firm D call. The length of the CDR3 is 12 residues. V was cut by 6 bases and J by 2 bases, with 8 bases left in between. Germline CDR1 and CDR2: SQVTM and ANQGSEA. The chain's CDR3 is CSVGITYNEQFF. The CDR3 region has the DNA TGCAGCGTGGGAATTACCTACAATGAGCAGTTCTTC.

The V call is TRBV5-1, the J call TRBJ2-7; 10 bases are shared with TRBD2. V lost 3 bases and J lost 7; bases outside the gene matches: 4. CDR1 SGHRS and CDR2 YFSETQ come from the germline V gene. This CDR3 comprises 13 residues. CDR3 region: CASSSGTSDEQYF. The CDR3 nucleotides are TGCGCCAGCAGCTCCGGGACTAGCGATGAGCAGTACTTC.

This clone was counted between two and nine times. V is TRBV5-4 and J is TRBJ2-7; 8 nucleotides match TRBD2. This CDR3 has 14 amino acids. Trimming removed 4 bases from V and 7 bases from J; junction bases left unmatched: 10. The germline gives CDR1 SGHNT, CDR2 YYREEE (reference sequence). The CDR3 DNA reads TGTGCCAGCAGCCCCTGGACGGGGGGGGAAGAGCAGTACTTC. It translates to CASSPWTGGEEQYF.

V usage is TRBV7-3 and J usage is TRBJ1-1; no reliable D call. The germline CDR1 and CDR2 sequences are SGHTA and FQGTGA. With 2 bases removed from V and 1 base from J, the gap between germline ends came to 8 bases. The CDR3 is 14 residues long. The CDR3 DNA sequence: TGTGCCAGCAGCTTATCCCCCGCGAACACTGAAGCTTTCTTT. This codes for CASSLSPANTEAFF.

The chain combines TRBV5-6 with TRBJ2-7; weak D call: TRBD1 (5 bases). V lost 0 bases to trimming and J lost 6 bases, with 16 bases between them. The CDR3 has 15 residues. Germline V gene sequence: CDR1 SGHDT, CDR2 YYEEEE. The CDR3 here is CASSLDGRVPGEQYF. The CDR3 DNA follows: TGTGCCAGCAGCTTGGATGGCAGGGTGCCAGGCGAGCAGTACTTC.

This chain joins TRBV28 and TRBJ2-3, with TRBD2 matching over 10 bases. V trimming: 6 bases; J trimming: 3 bases; junction bases outside the gene matches: 6. The CDR3 is 15 amino acids. Germline-derived CDR1 and CDR2 are MDHEN and SYDVKM. The CDR3 nucleotides are TGTGCCAGCAGAGCGGGAGGGCTTTGGACAGATACGCAGTATTTT. Protein: CASRAGGLWTDTQYF.

This clone was seen a handful of times. CDR3 in amino acids: CASSLDSGGAYNEQFF. Here the CDR3 DNA reads TGCGCCAGCAGCTTGGACAGCGGGGGGGCTTACAATGAGCAGTTCTTC. The chain couples TRBV5-1 to TRBJ2-1; the match to TRBD2 covers 10 bases. J lost 4 bases, V lost 0 bases, and 4 bases had no gene match. CDR3 length: 16 amino acids. The germline V gene encodes CDR1 SGHRS and CDR2 YFSETQ.

J is TRBJ2-7 and V is TRBV19; possibly TRBD2 for D (6 bases). V lost 9 bases and J lost 0, with 15 bases in between. CDR1 is LNHDA and CDR2 is SQIVND in the germline V gene (reference sequence). The length of the CDR3 is 14 residues. The CDR3 is CASSRDFNSYEQYF. The CDR3 bases are TGTGCCAGCTCAAGGGACTTTAACTCCTACGAGCAGTACTTC.